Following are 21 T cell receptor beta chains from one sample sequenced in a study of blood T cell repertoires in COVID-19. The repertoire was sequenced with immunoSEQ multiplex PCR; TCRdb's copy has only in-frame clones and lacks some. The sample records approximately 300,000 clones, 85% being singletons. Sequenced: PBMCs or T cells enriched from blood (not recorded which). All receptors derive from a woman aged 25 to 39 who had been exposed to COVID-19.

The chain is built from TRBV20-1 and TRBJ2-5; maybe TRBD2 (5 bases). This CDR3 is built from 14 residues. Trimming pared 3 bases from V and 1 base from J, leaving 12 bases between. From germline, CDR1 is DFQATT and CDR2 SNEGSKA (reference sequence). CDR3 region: CSASWPGSQETQYF. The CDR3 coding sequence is TGCAGTGCTAGTTGGCCGGGGTCCCAAGAGACCCAGTACTTC.

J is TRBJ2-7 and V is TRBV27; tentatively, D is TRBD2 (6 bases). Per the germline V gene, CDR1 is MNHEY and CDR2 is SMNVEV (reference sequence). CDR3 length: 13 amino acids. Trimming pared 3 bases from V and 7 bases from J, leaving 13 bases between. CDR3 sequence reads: CASSLASGREQYF. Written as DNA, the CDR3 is TGTGCCAGCAGTTTGGCGTCGGGGAGGGAGCAGTACTTC.

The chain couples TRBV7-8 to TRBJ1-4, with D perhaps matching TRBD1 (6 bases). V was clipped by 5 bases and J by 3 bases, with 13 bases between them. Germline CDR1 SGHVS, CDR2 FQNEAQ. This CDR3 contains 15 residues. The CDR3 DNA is TGTGCCAGCAGCCTAACAGGGTCGGCTAATGAAAAACTGTTTTTT. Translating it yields CASSLTGSANEKLFF.

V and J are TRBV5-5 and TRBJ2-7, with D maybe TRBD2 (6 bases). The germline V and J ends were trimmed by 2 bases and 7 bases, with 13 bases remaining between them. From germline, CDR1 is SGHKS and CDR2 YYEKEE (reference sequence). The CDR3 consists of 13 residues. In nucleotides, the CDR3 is TGTGCCAGCAGCTTTGTAGACGGGGGAGAGCAGTACTTC. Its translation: CASSFVDGGEQYF.

The CDR3 spells CASSLDREYGYTF. The CDR3 DNA reads TGTGCCAGCAGCTTAGACAGGGAGTATGGCTACACCTTC. This chain links TRBV7-9 with TRBJ1-2; possible D gene TRBD1, 6 bases. CDR3 length equals 13 residues. V lost 1 base, J lost 5 bases, and 8 bases lay in between. Germline CDR1 SEHNR, CDR2 FQNEAQ (reference sequence).

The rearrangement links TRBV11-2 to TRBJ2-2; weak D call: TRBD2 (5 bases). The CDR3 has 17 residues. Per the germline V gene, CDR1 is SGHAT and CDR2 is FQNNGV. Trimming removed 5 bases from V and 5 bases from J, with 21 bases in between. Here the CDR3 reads CASSHAAAEDGTGELFF. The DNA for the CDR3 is TGTGCCAGCAGCCATGCGGCGGCGGAGGACGGGACCGGGGAGCTGTTTTTT.

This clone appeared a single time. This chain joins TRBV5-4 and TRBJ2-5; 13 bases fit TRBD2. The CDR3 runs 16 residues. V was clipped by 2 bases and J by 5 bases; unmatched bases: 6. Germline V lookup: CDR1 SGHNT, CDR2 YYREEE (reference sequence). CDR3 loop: CASSFRTSGSRETQYF. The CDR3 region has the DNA TGTGCCAGCAGCTTTCGGACTAGCGGGAGCCGGGAGACCCAGTACTTC. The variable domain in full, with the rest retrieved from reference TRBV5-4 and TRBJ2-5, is ETGVTQSPTHLIKTRGQQVTLRCSSQSGHNTVSWYQQALGQGPQFIFQYYREEENGRGNFPPRFSGLQFPNYSSELNVNALELDDSALYLCASSFRTSGSRETQYFGPGTRLLVL.

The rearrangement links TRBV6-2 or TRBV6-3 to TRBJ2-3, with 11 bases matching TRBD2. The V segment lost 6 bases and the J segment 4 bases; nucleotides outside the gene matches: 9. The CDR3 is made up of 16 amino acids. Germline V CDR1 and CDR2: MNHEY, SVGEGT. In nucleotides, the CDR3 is TGTGCCAGCAGATACGGGACTAGCGGCCCCTCAGATACGCAGTATTTT. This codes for CASRYGTSGPSDTQYF.

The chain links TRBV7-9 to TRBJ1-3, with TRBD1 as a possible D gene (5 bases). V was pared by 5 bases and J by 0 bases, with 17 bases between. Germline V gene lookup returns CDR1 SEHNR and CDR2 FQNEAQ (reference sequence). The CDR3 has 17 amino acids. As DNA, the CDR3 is TGTGCCAGCAGCGCTATGACAGAGAACTACTCTGGAAACACCATATATTTT. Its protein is CASSAMTENYSGNTIYF.

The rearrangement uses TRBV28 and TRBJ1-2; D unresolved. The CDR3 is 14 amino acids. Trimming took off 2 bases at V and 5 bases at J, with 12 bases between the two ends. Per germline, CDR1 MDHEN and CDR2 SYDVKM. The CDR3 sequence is CASSLGAGWYGYTF. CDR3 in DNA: TGTGCCAGCAGTTTAGGCGCGGGCTGGTATGGCTACACCTTC.

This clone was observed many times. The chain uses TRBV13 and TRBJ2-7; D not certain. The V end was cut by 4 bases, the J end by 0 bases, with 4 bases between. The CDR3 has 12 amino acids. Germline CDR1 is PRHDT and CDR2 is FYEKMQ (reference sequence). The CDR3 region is CASSSYSYEQYF. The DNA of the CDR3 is TGTGCCAGCAGCTCCTACTCCTACGAGCAGTACTTC.

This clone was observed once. CDR3 DNA sequence: TGTGCCTGGAGTGCGATAGCGGGAGGGAATGAGCAGTTCTTC. Amino acid sequence: CAWSAIAGGNEQFF. The chain is built from TRBV30 and TRBJ2-1; TRBD2 matches 11 bases. The CDR3 runs to 14 residues. In germline, CDR1 is GTSNPN, CDR2 SVGIG (reference sequence). With V trimmed by 1 base and J by 7 bases, 3 bases remained unmatched.

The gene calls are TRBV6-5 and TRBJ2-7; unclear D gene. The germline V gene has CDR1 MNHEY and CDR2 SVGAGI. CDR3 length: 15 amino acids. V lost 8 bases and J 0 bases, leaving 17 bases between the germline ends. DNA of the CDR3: TGTGCCAGCGATCCCGCCACAAGGAGCTCCTACGAGCAGTACTTC. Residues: CASDPATRSSYEQYF.

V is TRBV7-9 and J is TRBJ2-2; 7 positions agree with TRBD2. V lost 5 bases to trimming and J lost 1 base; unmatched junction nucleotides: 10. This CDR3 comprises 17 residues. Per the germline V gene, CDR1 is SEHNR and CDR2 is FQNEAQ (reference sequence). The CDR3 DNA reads TGTGCCAGCAGCCCCTTGTCGATAGCGGGGAACACCGGGGAGCTGTTTTTT. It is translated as CASSPLSIAGNTGELFF. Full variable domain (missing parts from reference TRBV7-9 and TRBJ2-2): DTGVSQNPRHKITKRGQNVTFRCDPISEHNRLYWYRQTLGQGPEFLTYFQNEAQLEKSRLLSDRFSAERPKGSFSTLEIQRTEQGDSAMYLCASSPLSIAGNTGELFFGEGSRLTVL.

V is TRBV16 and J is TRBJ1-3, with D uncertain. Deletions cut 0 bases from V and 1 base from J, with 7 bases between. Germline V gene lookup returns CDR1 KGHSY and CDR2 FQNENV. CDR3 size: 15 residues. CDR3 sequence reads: CASSQSAGSGNTIYF. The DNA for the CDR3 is TGTGCCAGCAGCCAATCCGCGGGTTCTGGAAACACCATATATTTT. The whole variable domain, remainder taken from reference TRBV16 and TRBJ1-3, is GEEVAQTPKHLVRGEGQKAKLYCAPIKGHSYVFWYQQVLKNEFKFLISFQNENVFDETGMPKERFSAKCLPNSPCSLEIQATKLEDSAVYFCASSQSAGSGNTIYFGEGSWLTVV.

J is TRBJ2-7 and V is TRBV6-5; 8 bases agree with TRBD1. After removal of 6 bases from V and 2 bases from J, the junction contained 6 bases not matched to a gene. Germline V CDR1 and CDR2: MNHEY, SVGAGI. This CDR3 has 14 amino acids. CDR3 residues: CASSPGQVTYEQYF. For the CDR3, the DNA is TGTGCCAGCAGCCCGGGACAGGTAACCTACGAGCAGTACTTC.

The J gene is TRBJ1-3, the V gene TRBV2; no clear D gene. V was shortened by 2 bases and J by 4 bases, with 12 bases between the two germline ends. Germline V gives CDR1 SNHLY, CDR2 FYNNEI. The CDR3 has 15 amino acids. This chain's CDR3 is CASSENRAPGNTIYF. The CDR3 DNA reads TGTGCCAGCAGTGAAAATAGAGCACCCGGAAACACCATATATTTT.

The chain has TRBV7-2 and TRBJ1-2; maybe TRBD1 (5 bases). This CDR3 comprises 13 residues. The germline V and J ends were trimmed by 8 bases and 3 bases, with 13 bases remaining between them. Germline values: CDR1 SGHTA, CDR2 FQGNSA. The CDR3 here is CASSQTVYYGYTF. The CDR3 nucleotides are TGTGCCAGCTCGCAGACAGTATACTATGGCTACACCTTC.

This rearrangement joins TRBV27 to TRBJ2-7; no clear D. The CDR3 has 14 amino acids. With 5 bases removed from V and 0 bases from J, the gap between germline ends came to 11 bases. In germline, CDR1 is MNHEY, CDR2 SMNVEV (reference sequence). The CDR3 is CASSPRIPSYEQYF. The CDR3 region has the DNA TGTGCCAGCAGTCCCAGGATCCCCTCCTACGAGCAGTACTTC.

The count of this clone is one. The CDR3 DNA follows: TGTGCCAGCAGTTTAACCGTACAGGCCTCCTATAATTCACCCCTCCACTTT. Translation: CASSLTVQASYNSPLHF. The V call is TRBV27, the J call TRBJ1-6; perhaps TRBD1 as D (5 bases). Germline CDR1 MNHEY, CDR2 SMNVEV (reference sequence). The V gene lost 2 bases and the J gene lost 0 bases, with 11 bases spanning the gap. This CDR3 is built from 17 residues.

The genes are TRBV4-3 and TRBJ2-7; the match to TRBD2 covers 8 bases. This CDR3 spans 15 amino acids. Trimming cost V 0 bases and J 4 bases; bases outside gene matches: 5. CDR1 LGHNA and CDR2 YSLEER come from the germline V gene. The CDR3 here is CASSQDRGGLYEQYF. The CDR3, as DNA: TGCGCCAGCAGCCAAGATCGGGGGGGGCTGTACGAGCAGTACTTC.